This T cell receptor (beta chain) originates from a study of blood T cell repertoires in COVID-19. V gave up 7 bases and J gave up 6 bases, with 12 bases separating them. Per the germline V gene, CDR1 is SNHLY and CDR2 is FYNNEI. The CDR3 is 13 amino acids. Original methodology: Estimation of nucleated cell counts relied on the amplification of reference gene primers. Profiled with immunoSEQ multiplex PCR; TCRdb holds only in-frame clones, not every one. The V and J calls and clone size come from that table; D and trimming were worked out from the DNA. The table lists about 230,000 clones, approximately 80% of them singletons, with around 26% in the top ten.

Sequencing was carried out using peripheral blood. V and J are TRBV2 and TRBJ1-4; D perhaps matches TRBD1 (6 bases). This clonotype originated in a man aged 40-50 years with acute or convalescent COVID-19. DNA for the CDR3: TGTGCCAGCAACTCACAGGGAGATGAAAAACTGTTTTTT. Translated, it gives CASNSQGDEKLFF.